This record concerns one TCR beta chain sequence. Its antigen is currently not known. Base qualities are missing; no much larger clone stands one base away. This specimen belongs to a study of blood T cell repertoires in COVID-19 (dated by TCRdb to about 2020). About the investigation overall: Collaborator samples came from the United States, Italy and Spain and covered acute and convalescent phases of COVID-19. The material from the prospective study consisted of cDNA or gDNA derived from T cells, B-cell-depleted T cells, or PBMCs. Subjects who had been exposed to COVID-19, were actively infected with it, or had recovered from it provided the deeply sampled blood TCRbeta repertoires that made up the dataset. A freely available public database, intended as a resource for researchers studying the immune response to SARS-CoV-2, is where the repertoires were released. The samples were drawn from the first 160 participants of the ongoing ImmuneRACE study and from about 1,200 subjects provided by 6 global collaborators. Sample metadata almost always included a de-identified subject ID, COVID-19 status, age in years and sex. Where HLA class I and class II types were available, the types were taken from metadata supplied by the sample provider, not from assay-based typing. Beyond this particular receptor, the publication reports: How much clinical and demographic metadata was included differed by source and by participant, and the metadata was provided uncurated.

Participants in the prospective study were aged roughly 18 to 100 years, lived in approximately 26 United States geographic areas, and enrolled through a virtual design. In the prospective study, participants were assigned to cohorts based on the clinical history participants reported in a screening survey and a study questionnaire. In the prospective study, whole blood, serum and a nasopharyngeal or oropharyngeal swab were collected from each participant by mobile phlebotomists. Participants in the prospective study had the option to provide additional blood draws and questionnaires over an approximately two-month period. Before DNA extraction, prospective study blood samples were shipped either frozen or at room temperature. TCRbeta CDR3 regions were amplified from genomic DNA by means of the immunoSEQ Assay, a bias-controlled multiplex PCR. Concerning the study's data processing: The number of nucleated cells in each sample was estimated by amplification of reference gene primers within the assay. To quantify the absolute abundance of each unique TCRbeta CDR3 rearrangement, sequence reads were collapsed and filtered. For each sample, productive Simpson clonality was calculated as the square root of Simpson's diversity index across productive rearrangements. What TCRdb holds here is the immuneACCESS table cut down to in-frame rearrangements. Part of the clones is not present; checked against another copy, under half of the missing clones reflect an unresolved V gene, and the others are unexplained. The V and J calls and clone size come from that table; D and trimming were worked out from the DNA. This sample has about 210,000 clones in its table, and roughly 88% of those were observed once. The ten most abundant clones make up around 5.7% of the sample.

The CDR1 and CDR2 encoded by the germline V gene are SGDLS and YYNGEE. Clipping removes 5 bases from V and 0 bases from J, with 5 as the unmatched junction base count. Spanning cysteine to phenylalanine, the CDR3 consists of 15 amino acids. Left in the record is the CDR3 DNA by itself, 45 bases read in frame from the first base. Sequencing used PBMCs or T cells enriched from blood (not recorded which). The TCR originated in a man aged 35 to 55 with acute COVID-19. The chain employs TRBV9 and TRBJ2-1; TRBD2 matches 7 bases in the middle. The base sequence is TGTGCCAGCAGTGGGACTACCAGCTCCTACAATGAGCAGTTCTTC. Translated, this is CASSGTTSSYNEQFF.